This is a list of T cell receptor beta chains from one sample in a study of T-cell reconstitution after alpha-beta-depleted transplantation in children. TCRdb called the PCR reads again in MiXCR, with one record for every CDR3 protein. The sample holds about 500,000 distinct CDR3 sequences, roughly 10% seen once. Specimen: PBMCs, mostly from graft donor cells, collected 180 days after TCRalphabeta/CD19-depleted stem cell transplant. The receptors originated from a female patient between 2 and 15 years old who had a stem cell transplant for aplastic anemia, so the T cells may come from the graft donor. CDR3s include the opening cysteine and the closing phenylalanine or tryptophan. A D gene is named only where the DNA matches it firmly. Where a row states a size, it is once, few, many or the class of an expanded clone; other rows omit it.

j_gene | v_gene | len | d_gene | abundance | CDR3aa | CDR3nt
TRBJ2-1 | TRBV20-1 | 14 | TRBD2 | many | CSAPSGRVGNEQFF | TGCAGTGCTCCTAGCGGGAGGGTTGGAAATGAGCAGTTCTTC
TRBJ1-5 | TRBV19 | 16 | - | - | CASNRDVGRGNQPQHF | TGTGCCAGTAACCGGGACGTCGGTAGGGGCAATCAGCCCCAGCATTTT
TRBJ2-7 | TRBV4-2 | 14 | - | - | CASSQRGGLYEQYF | TGTGCCAGCAGCCAAAGGGGGGGGTTGTACGAGCAGTACTTC
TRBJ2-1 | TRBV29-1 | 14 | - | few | CSVTQGLLYNEQFF | TGCAGCGTCACCCAGGGACTTCTCTACAATGAGCAGTTCTTC
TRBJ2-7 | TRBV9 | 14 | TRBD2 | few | CASSVGLAGYEQYF | TGTGCCAGCAGCGTGGGACTAGCGGGCTACGAGCAGTACTTC
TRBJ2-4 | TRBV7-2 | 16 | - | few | CASSFGTGVRKNIQYF | TGTGCCAGCAGCTTTGGTACGGGGGTGAGAAAAAACATTCAGTACTTC
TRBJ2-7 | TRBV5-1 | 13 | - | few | CASSGGQTHEQYF | TGCGCCAGCAGCGGAGGACAGACACACGAGCAGTACTTC
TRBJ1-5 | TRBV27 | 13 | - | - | CASSSDPYQPQHF | TGTGCCAGCAGTTCCGACCCCTATCAGCCCCAGCATTTT
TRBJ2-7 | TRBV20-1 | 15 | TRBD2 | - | CSAPRGTSRSYEQYF | TGCAGTGCTCCGAGGGGGACTAGCCGCTCCTACGAGCAGTACTTC
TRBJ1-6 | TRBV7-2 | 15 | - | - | CASTPPGGNNSPLHF | TGTGCCAGCACCCCTCCCGGGGGAAATAATTCACCCCTCCACTTT
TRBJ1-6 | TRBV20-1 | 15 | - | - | CSATSGAGVNSPLHF | TGCAGTGCTACCTCTGGGGCAGGGGTGAATTCACCCCTCCACTTT
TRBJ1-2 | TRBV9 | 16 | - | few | CASTPREPTIYYGYTF | TGTGCCAGCACCCCTCGGGAACCGACCATCTACTATGGCTACACCTTC
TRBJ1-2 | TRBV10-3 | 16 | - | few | CAISARGAPANYGYTF | TGTGCCATCAGTGCCAGGGGAGCCCCTGCTAACTATGGCTACACCTTC
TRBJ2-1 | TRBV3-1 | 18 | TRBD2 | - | CATSQATSGRWVYNEQFF | TGTGCCACCAGCCAGGCGACTAGCGGGAGGTGGGTCTACAATGAGCAGTTCTTC
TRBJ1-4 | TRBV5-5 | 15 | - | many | CASSPLQGTNEKLFF | TGTGCCAGCAGCCCATTACAGGGTACTAATGAAAAACTGTTTTTT
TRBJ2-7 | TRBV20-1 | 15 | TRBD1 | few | CSAPTGVQARYEQYF | TGCAGTGCTCCGACAGGGGTCCAGGCCCGCTACGAGCAGTACTTC
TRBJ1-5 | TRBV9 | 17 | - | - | CASSVTNSGLTNQPQHF | TGTGCCAGCAGCGTAACAAACTCGGGACTTACAAATCAGCCCCAGCATTTT
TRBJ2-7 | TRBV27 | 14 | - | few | CASSLDPRTYEQYF | TGTGCCAGCAGTTTAGATCCCCGAACCTACGAGCAGTACTTC
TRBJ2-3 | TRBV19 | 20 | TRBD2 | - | CARSPTYPQPGLDTTDTQYF | TGTGCCAGGAGCCCCACCTACCCTCAACCGGGACTAGATACCACAGATACGCAGTATTTT
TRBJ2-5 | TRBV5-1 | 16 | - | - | CASSPRATRSQETQYF | TGCGCCAGCAGCCCCCGGGCCACGAGAAGCCAAGAGACCCAGTACTTC
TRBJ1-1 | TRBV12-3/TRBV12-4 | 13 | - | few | CASSFQENTEAFF | TGTGCCAGCAGTTTCCAGGAAAACACTGAAGCTTTCTTT
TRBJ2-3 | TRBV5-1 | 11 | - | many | CASSFGDTQYF | TGTGCCAGCAGCTTCGGTGATACGCAGTATTTT
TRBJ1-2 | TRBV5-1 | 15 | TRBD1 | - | CASSVTGTGLFGYTF | TGCGCCAGCAGCGTAACCGGGACAGGCCTCTTTGGCTACACCTTC
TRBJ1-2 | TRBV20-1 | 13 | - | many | CSAERGTVDGYTF | TGCAGTGCTGAGAGGGGCACGGTGGATGGCTACACCTTC
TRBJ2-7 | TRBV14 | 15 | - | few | CASSPKRGKVYEQYF | TGTGCCAGCAGCCCGAAGAGGGGGAAAGTGTACGAGCAGTACTTC
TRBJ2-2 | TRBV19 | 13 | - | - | CASSISFTGELFF | TGTGCCAGTAGTATATCCTTCACCGGGGAGCTGTTTTTT
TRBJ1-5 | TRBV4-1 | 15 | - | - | CASSQDGTSDQPQHF | TGCGCCAGCAGCCAAGACGGGACGTCGGATCAGCCCCAGCATTTT
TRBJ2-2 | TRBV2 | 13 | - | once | CARQGANTGELFF | TGTGCCAGACAGGGCGCGAACACCGGGGAGCTGTTTTTT
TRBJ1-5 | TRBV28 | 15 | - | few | CASSFLPGGTQPQHF | TGTGCCAGCAGTTTTCTCCCGGGGGGGACTCAGCCCCAGCATTTT
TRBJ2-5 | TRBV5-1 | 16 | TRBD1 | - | CASSLSQGAFQETQYF | TGCGCCAGCAGTCTGTCCCAGGGGGCGTTCCAAGAGACCCAGTACTTC
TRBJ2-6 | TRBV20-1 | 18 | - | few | CSARGLWRGGRGANVLTF | TGCAGTGCTAGAGGTCTATGGAGAGGGGGGAGAGGGGCCAACGTCCTGACTTTC
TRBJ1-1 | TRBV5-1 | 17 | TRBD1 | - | CASSHPEGRGLYTEAFF | TGCGCCAGCAGCCACCCCGAGGGCAGGGGGCTTTACACTGAAGCTTTCTTT
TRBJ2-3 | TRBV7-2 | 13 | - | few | CASSLVGSDTQYF | TGTGCCAGCAGCTTAGTCGGTTCAGATACGCAGTATTTT
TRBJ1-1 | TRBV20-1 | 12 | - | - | CSASRPNTEAFF | TGCAGTGCTTCCCGGCCGAACACTGAAGCTTTCTTT
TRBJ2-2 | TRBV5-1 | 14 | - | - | CASSSLHDTGELFF | TGCGCCAGCAGCTCCCTTCACGACACCGGGGAGCTGTTTTTT
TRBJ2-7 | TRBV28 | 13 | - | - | CASSLGDSNEQYF | TGTGCCAGCAGTTTGGGGGATTCGAACGAGCAGTACTTC
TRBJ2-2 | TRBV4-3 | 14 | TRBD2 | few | CASSQASGTGELFF | TGCGCCAGCAGCCAAGCTAGCGGGACCGGGGAGCTGTTTTTT
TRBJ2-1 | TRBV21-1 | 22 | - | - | CAGSVGEYGDRGYFSSYNEQFF | TGTGCCGGCAGCGTAGGAGAGTATGGGGACAGGGGGTATTTTTCCTCCTACAATGAGCAGTTCTTC
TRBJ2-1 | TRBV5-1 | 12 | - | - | CASSAPKGEQFF | TGCGCCAGCAGCGCCCCTAAGGGTGAGCAGTTCTTC
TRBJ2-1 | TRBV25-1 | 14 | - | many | CASRNKSPHNEQFF | TGTGCCAGCAGAAACAAATCTCCACACAATGAGCAGTTCTTC
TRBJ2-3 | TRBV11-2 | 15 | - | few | CASSLAWDITDTQYF | TGTGCCAGCAGCTTAGCCTGGGACATCACAGATACGCAGTATTTT
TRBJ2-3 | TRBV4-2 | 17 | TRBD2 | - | CASSQDAGGALTDTQYF | TGTGCCAGCAGCCAAGATGCGGGAGGAGCCCTCACAGATACGCAGTATTTT
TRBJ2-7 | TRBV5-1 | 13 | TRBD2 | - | CASSSGLASEQYF | TGCGCCAGCAGCTCCGGACTAGCGAGCGAGCAGTACTTC
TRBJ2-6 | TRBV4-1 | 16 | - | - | CASGPRILSGANVLTF | TGTGCCAGCGGTCCGAGAATCCTCTCTGGGGCCAACGTCCTGACTTTC
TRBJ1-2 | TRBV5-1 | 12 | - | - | CASSFGPSGYTF | TGCGCCAGCAGCTTCGGCCCCTCTGGCTACACCTTC
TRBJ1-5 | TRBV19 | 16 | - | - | CASSHFPLDRSFPQHF | TGTGCCAGTAGTCATTTCCCCCTCGACAGGTCTTTTCCCCAGCATTTT
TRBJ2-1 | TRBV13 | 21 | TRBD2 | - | CASSEVYGGSPPIPGHNEQFF | TGTGCCAGCAGCGAAGTTTACGGCGGGAGCCCCCCGATTCCAGGACACAATGAGCAGTTCTTC
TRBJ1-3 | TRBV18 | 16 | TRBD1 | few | CASSPIGGDRGNTIYF | TGTGCCAGCTCACCCATCGGAGGGGACAGGGGAAACACCATATATTTT
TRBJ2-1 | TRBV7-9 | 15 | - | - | CASSNTGGGYNEQFF | TGTGCCAGCAGCAACACAGGGGGAGGGTACAATGAGCAGTTCTTC
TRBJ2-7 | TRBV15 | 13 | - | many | CATSRDRTYEQYF | TGTGCCACCAGCAGAGACCGGACCTACGAGCAGTACTTC
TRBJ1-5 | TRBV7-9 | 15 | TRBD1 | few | CASSLGTGGWQPQHF | TGTGCCAGCAGCCTGGGGACAGGAGGTTGGCAGCCCCAGCATTTT
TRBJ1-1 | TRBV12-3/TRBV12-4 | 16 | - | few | CASSHRNLVRGREAFF | TGTGCCAGCAGCCACCGAAACCTGGTCAGGGGTCGGGAAGCTTTCTTT
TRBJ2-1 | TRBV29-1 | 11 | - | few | CSAEFFNEQFF | TGCAGCGCCGAATTTTTCAATGAGCAGTTCTTC
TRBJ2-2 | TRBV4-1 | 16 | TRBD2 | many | CASSQVATSGPGELFF | TGCGCCAGCAGCCAAGTCGCCACTAGCGGCCCCGGGGAGCTGTTTTTT
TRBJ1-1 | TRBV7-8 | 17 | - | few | CASSLPGGLAPDTEAFF | TGTGCCAGCAGCTTACCCGGGGGCTTGGCCCCAGACACTGAAGCTTTCTTT
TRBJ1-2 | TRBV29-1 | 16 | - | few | CSVHLQGRDRQYGYTF | TGCAGCGTCCATCTGCAGGGACGGGATCGACAGTATGGCTACACCTTC
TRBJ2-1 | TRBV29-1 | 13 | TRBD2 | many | CSARAGGYNEQFF | TGCAGCGCCCGAGCGGGAGGTTACAATGAGCAGTTCTTC
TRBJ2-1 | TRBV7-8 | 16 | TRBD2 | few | CASSFGTSGYYNEQFF | TGTGCCAGCAGCTTCGGGACTAGCGGATATTACAATGAGCAGTTCTTC
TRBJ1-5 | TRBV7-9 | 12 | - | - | CASTSPVGAQHF | TGTGCCAGCACAAGTCCCGTGGGGGCCCAGCATTTT